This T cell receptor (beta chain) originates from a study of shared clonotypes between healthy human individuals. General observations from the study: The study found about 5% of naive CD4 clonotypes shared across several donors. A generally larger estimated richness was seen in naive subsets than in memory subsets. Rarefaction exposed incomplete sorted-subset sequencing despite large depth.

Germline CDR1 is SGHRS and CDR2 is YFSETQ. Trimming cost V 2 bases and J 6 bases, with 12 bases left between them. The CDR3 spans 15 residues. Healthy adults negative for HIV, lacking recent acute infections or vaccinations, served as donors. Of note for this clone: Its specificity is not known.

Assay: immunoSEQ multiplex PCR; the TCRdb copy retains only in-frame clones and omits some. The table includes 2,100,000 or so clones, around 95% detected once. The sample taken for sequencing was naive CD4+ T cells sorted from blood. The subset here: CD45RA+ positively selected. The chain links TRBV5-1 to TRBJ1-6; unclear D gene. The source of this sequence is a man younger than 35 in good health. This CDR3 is CASSLGPKSNSPLHF. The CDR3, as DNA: TGCGCCAGCAGCTTAGGGCCCAAGAGTAATTCACCCCTCCACTTT.